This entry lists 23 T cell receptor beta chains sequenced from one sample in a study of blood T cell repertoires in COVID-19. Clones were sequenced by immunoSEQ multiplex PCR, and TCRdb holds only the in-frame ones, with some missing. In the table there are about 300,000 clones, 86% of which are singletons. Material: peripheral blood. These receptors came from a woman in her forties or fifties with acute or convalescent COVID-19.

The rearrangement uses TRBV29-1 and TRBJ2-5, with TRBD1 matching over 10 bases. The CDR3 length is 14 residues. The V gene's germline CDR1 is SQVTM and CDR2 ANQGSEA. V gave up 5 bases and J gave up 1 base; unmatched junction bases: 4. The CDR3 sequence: CSVRDRGIQETQYF. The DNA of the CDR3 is TGCAGCGTTCGGGACAGGGGTATCCAAGAGACCCAGTACTTC.

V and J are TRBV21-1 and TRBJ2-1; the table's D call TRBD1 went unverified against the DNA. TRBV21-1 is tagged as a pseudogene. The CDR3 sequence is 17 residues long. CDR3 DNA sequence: TGTGCCAGCAGCAATTCACAGGGTCGTAGCTCCTACAATGAGCAGTTCTTC. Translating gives CASSNSQGRSSYNEQFF.

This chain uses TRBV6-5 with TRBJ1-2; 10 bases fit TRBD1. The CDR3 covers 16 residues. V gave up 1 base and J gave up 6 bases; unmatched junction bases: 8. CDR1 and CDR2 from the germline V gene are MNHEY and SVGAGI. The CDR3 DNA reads TGTGCCAGCAGTTACTTAGCCCCCGGGACAGGGGATGGCTACACCTTC. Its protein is CASSYLAPGTGDGYTF.

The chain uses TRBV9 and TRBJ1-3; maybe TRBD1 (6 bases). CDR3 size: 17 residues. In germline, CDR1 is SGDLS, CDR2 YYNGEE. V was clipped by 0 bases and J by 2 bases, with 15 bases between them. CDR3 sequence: CASSVASGRGTGNTIYF. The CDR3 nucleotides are TGTGCCAGCAGCGTAGCTTCTGGCAGGGGAACTGGAAACACCATATATTTT.

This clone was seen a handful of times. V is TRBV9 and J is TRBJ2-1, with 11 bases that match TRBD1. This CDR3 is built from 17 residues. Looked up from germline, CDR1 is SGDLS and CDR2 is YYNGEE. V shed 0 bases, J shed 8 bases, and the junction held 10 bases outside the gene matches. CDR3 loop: CASSVDYGTGGLDEQFF. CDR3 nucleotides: TGTGCCAGCAGCGTAGATTATGGGACAGGGGGTTTGGATGAGCAGTTCTTC.

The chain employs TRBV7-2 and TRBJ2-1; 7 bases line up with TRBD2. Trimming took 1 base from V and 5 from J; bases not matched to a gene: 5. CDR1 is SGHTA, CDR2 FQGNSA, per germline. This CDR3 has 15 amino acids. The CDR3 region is CASSLVSSGNNEQFF. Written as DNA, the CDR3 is TGTGCCAGCAGCTTAGTGTCTAGCGGAAACAATGAGCAGTTCTTC.

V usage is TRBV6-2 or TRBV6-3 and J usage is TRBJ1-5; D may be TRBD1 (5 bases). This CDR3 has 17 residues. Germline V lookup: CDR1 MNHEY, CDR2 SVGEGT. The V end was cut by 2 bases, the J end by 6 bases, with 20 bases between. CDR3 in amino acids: CASSYGLRGKGSQPQHF. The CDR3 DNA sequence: TGTGCCAGCAGTTACGGATTGCGGGGGAAAGGAAGTCAGCCCCAGCATTTT.

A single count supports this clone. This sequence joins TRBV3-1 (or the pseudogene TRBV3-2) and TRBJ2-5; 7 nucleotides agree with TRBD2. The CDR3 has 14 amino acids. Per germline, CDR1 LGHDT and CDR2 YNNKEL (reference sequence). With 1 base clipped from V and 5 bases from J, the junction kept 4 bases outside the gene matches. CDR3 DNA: TGTGCCAGCAGCCAAGTCCTAGCGGCGGAGACCCAGTACTTC. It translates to CASSQVLAAETQYF.

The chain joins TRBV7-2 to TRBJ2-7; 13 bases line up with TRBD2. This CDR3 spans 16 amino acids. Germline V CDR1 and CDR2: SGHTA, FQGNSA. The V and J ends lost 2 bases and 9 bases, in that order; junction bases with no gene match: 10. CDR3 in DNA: TGTGCCAGCAGCTTACTCAGTGGACTAGCGGGAGTTGTGCAGTACTTC. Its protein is CASSLLSGLAGVVQYF.

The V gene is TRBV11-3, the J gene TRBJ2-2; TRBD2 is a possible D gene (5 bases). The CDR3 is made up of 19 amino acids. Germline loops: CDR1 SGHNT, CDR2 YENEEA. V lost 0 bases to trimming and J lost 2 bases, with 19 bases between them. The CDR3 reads CASSLDPGMNVLNTGELFF. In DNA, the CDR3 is TGTGCCAGCAGCTTAGATCCGGGAATGAATGTACTAAACACCGGGGAGCTGTTTTTT.

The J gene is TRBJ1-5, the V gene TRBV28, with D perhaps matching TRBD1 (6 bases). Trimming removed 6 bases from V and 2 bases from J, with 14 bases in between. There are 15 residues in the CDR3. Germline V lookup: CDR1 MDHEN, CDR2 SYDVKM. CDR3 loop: CASRTGKGGNQPQHF. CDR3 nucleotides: TGTGCCAGCAGAACAGGGAAGGGTGGCAATCAGCCCCAGCATTTT.

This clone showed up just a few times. This CDR3 is CASSIRSGGANEQFF. In DNA, the CDR3 is TGTGCCAGTAGTATTAGGTCAGGGGGTGCCAATGAGCAGTTCTTC. The V call is TRBV19, the J call TRBJ2-1, with 7 bases matching TRBD1. The CDR3 spans 15 residues. Germline CDR1 reads LNHDA; CDR2 reads SQIVND (reference sequence). V trimming: 3 bases; J trimming: 6 bases; junction bases outside the gene matches: 8.

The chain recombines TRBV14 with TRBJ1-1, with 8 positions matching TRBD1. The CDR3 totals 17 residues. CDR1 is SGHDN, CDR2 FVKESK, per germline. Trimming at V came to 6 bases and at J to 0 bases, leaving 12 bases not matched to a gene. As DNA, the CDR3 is TGTGCCAGCAGTCCCGGGGCCAGGGGGCTCGTGAACACTGAAGCTTTCTTT. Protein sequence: CASSPGARGLVNTEAFF.

The CDR3 loop is CASSPRDRAYNEQFF. The CDR3 DNA sequence: TGTGCCAGCAGCCCCCGGGACAGGGCCTACAATGAGCAGTTCTTC. The V call is TRBV7-6, the J call TRBJ2-1, with 9 bases aligning to TRBD1. In germline, CDR1 is SGHVS, CDR2 FNYEAQ. J was trimmed by 2 bases and V by 5 bases; bases with no gene match: 4. The CDR3 runs to 15 residues.

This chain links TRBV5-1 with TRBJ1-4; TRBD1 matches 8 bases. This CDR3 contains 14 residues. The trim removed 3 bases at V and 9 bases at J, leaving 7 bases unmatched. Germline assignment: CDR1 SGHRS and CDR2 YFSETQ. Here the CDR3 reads CASSYPGTGQKLFF. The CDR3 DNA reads TGCGCCAGCAGCTATCCCGGGACAGGTCAAAAACTGTTTTTT.

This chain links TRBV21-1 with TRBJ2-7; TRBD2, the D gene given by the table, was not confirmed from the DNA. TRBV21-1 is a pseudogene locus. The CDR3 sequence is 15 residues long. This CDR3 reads CASSSRTSGRHEQYF. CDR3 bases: TGTGCCAGCAGCAGCCGGACTAGCGGGAGGCACGAGCAGTACTTC.

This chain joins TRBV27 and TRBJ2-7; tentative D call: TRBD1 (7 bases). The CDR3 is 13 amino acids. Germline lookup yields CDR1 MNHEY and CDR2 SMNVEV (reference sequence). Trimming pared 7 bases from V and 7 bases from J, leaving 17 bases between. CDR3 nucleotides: TGTGCCAGCACCCTCAGACAGGGACTTGAGCAGTACTTC. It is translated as CASTLRQGLEQYF.

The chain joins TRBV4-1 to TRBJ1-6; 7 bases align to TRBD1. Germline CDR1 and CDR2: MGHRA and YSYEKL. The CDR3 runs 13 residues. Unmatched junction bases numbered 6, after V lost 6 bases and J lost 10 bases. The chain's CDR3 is CASRKGARSPLHF. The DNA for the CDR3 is TGCGCCAGCAGAAAGGGGGCGCGATCACCCCTCCACTTT.

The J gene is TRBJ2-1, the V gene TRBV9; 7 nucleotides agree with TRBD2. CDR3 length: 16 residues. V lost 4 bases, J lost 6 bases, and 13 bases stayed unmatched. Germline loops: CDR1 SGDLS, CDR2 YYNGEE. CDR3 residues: CASSMRLARFSNEQFF. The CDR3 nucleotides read TGTGCCAGCAGCATGCGACTAGCCAGGTTCTCCAATGAGCAGTTCTTC.

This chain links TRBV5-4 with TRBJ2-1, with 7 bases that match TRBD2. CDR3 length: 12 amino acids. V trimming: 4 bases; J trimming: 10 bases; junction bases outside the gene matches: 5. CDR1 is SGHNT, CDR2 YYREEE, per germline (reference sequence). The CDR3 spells CASSITGREQFF. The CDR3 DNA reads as TGTGCCAGCAGCATAACCGGGAGGGAGCAGTTCTTC.

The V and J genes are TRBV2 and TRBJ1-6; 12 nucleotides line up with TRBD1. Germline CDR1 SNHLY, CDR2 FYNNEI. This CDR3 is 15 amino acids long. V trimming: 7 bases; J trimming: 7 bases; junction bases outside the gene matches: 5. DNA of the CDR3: TGTGCCAGCACCGGGACAGGGGGCTCCAATTCACCCCTCCACTTT. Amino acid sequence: CASTGTGGSNSPLHF.

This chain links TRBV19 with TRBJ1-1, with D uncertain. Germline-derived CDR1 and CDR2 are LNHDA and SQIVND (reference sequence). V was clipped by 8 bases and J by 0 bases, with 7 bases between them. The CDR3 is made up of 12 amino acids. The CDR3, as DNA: TGTGCCAGTCAATACATGAACACTGAAGCTTTCTTT. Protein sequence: CASQYMNTEAFF. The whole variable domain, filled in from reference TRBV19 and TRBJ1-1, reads DGGITQSPKYLFRKEGQNVTLSCEQNLNHDAMYWYRQDPGQGLRLIYYSQIVNDFQKGDIAEGYSVSREKKESFPLTVTSAQKNPTAFYLCASQYMNTEAFFGQGTRLTVV.

In DNA, the CDR3 is TGTGCCAGCAGCTCTAGAGGACCCCGGGACAGGGATTTAGTAGCTTTCTTT. Protein sequence: CASSSRGPRDRDLVAFF. V and J are TRBV11-2 and TRBJ1-1; the match to TRBD1 covers 9 bases. CDR3 length equals 17 residues. V lost 4 bases and J lost 10; bases outside the gene matches: 19. Per germline, CDR1 SGHAT and CDR2 FQNNGV. Based on the CDR3 plus reference TRBV11-2 and TRBJ1-1, the full variable domain is EAGVAQSPRYKIIEKRQSVAFWCNPISGHATLYWYQQILGQGPKLLIQFQNNGVVDDSQLPKDRFSAERLKGVDSTLKIQPAKLEDSAVYLCASSSRGPRDRDLVAFFGQGTRLTVV.